Below, 4 T cell receptor beta chains from the same sample are listed, as sequenced in a study of blood T cell repertoires in COVID-19. Data came from immunoSEQ multiplex PCR; TCRdb stores just in-frame clones and leaves some out. The repertoire consists of roughly 250,000 clones, with 70% to 85% occurring once and the leading ten covering around 4.1%. The sample taken for sequencing was peripheral blood. Receptor source: a middle-aged woman with active or convalescent COVID-19.

The chain uses TRBV5-4 and TRBJ2-1, with 8 positions matching TRBD2. The CDR3 sequence is 13 residues long. V lost 0 bases, J lost 10 bases, and 3 bases stayed unmatched. Looked up from germline, CDR1 is SGHNT and CDR2 is YYREEE (reference sequence). DNA for the CDR3: TGTGCCAGCAGCTTGGTCCGCGGGGGGGAGCAGTTCTTC. Translation gives CASSLVRGGEQFF.

This sequence joins TRBV9 and TRBJ1-1; 9 bases line up with TRBD1. Germline assignment: CDR1 SGDLS and CDR2 YYNGEE. The length of the CDR3 is 13 residues. Trimming removed 3 bases from V and 7 bases from J; junction bases left unmatched: 4. The CDR3 bases are TGTGCCAGCAGCGAACAGGGGGCGCGTGAAGCTTTCTTT. It yields the protein CASSEQGAREAFF.

The J gene is TRBJ2-5, the V gene TRBV4-1; 8 nucleotides agree with TRBD2. Per the germline V gene, CDR1 is MGHRA and CDR2 is YSYEKL. The CDR3 length is 13 residues. V dropped 3 bases and J dropped 3; count of bases not matched to a gene: 0. Here the CDR3 DNA reads TGCGCCAGCAGCCAGGGACTAGAAGAGACCCAGTACTTC. It encodes CASSQGLEETQYF.

The rearrangement uses TRBV11-2 and TRBJ2-3; 8 bases map to TRBD1. Germline-derived CDR1 and CDR2 are SGHAT and FQNNGV. V was pared by 5 bases and J by 2 bases, with 6 bases of the junction left unmatched. CDR3 size: 15 residues. Here the CDR3 DNA reads TGTGCCAGCAGCGTGAGGACAGGGCACACAGATACGCAGTATTTT. Protein product: CASSVRTGHTDTQYF.